The sample holds many counts of the clone carrying this T cell receptor beta chain. The data derive from a study of blood T cells in healthy people across ages. Then a second PCR, running about 6 to 11 cycles, was carried out with a sample-barcoded 5' primer and a J-beta primer mix. In TCRdb, the 5' RACE reads were re-called with MiXCR into one record per CDR3 protein. The profile covers approximately 960,000 distinct CDR3 sequences, with under 35% appearing a single time and roughly 10% taken by the ten largest. This CDR3 has 11 residues. Trimming removed 4 bases from V and 2 bases from J, with 6 bases in between. Germline V gene sequence: CDR1 SQVTM, CDR2 ANQGSEA. These data also featured in a second study, about T cells of mothers and their children.

The specimen was blood. This chain connects TRBV29-1 to TRBJ2-7; no clear D gene. The sequence was collected from a woman in her forties in good health. The CDR3 bases are TGCAGCGTTGTACGGACCTACGAGCAGTACTTC. Its translation: CSVVRTYEQYF.